This T cell receptor (beta chain) was obtained from a study of blood T cell repertoires in COVID-19. There are 13 residues in the CDR3. V was clipped by 6 bases and J by 7 bases, with 16 bases between them. Germline CDR1 reads MNHEY; CDR2 reads SVGAGI. Profiled with immunoSEQ multiplex PCR; TCRdb holds only in-frame clones, not every one. This table has 100,000 or so clones, almost 95% appearing once. The gene calls are TRBV6-5 and TRBJ2-7; possibly TRBD2 for D (7 bases). The material sequenced was peripheral blood. The receptor was derived from a man between 50 and 59 years old with active COVID-19. The CDR3, as DNA: TGTGCCAGCAGCCAGCGGGACATGGGGGAGCAGTACTTC. It specifies CASSQRDMGEQYF.